These T cell receptor beta chains were read from a single sample in a study of shared clonotypes between healthy human individuals. The method was immunoSEQ multiplex PCR; TCRdb's version includes in-frame clones alone and lacks a portion of them. The top ten hold over 12% of the sample, which has 75,000 to 100,000 clones, around half seen once. The material sequenced was PBMCs. These TCRs come from a woman aged 40 to 50 in good health. Some clones in this sample may be carry-over from other donors' samples. Each CDR3 is given without its conserved first and last residue. The D gene is left open where the match is weak.

ASSRTRDRGHEQY | 13 | TRBV4-3 | TRBD1
ASSIGRTGGGYEQY | 14 | TRBV19 | TRBD1
ASSPRIGLADNEQF | 14 | TRBV4-1 | TRBD2
AWSVGESGYT | 10 | TRBV30 | .
ASSPTGDYGYT | 11 | TRBV18 | TRBD1
SVADEGTQY | 9 | TRBV29-1 | .
AWSVRSGAGETQY | 13 | TRBV30 | TRBD2
AWSVRLSTNYGYT | 13 | TRBV30 | .
ATSSRTGESYEQY | 13 | TRBV15 | TRBD1
ASSSRDSALEGYT | 13 | TRBV7-3 | TRBD1
ASSTDRTPLH | 10 | TRBV6-1 | .
ASSLQGGSNEQF | 12 | TRBV7-9 | .
ASSSQAGGPGDTQY | 14 | TRBV5-1 | TRBD2
SVGSQAMGETQY | 12 | TRBV29-1 | .
SVELDRNEQY | 10 | TRBV29-1 | .
ASSIQGDTQY | 10 | TRBV9 | .
ASSPTGQGTDTQY | 13 | TRBV9 | TRBD1
ASSYGGEYGYT | 11 | TRBV6-5 | .
ASSLSGNSYEQY | 12 | TRBV5-4 | .
ATSRDSAGGNEQY | 13 | TRBV15 | TRBD2